The 32 T cell receptor beta chains below come from one sample, sequenced in a study of T cell repertoires in cytomegalovirus infection. From the reads, TCRdb called clonotypes with MiXCR, one entry per CDR3 protein. The profile shows some 680,000 distinct CDR3 sequences, approximately 34% of them singletons. Material for sequencing was PBMCs. The receptor source for this set is a human donor in good health (CMV status not recorded). Some clones in this sample may be carry-over from other donors' samples.

V gene TRBV20-1 combines with J gene TRBJ2-4, with 9 bases matching TRBD1. The CDR3 has 14 amino acids. With 5 bases clipped from V and 1 base from J, the junction kept 3 bases outside the gene matches. Germline V gene data show CDR1 as DFQATT and CDR2 as SNEGSKA (reference sequence). DNA for the CDR3: TGCAGTGCTGGGACAGGGACGGCCAAAAACATTCAGTACTTC. Translation gives CSAGTGTAKNIQYF.

The J gene is TRBJ2-3, the V gene TRBV29-1; D uncertain. Trimming stripped 1 base from V and 0 bases from J, with 5 bases between. CDR1 SQVTM and CDR2 ANQGSEA come from the germline V gene. The CDR3 length is 13 residues. The CDR3, as DNA: TGCAGCGTTGAAGGACACAGCACAGATACGCAGTATTTT. This translates into CSVEGHSTDTQYF.

V is TRBV6-2 or TRBV6-3 and J is TRBJ1-4; possibly TRBD1 for D (5 bases). This CDR3 is built from 15 residues. V was cut by 6 bases and J by 8 bases, with 19 bases left in between. Per germline, CDR1 MNHEY and CDR2 SVGEGT. The DNA of the CDR3 is TGTGCCAGCAGCCGCGATGGGGCCAAGAAAGAAAAACTGTTTTTT. Translation: CASSRDGAKKEKLFF.

V gene TRBV27 combines with J gene TRBJ2-6; TRBD1 might be the D (5 bases). There are 16 residues in the CDR3. Germline V gene lookup returns CDR1 MNHEY and CDR2 SMNVEV (reference sequence). Trimming took 7 bases from V and 0 from J, leaving 13 bases between them. CDR3: CASKGRVYSGANVLTF. The CDR3 bases are TGTGCCAGCAAGGGCAGGGTTTACTCTGGGGCCAACGTCCTGACTTTC.

There are many counts of this clonotype. The chain combines TRBV6-1 with TRBJ2-1; 7 nucleotides agree with TRBD2. V was pared by 6 bases and J by 6 bases, with 8 bases of the junction left unmatched. The CDR3 contains 14 residues. Germline V gene sequence: CDR1 MNHNS, CDR2 SASEGT. Here the CDR3 reads CASRLAGVGNEQFF. For the CDR3, the DNA is TGTGCCAGCAGATTGGCGGGAGTGGGCAATGAGCAGTTCTTC.

The rearrangement joins TRBV28 to TRBJ1-1; 8 bases agree with TRBD1. V gave up 4 bases and J gave up 3 bases; unmatched junction bases: 10. The CDR3 loop spans 16 amino acids. Germline CDR1 MDHEN, CDR2 SYDVKM. CDR3 amino acids: CASSSLQKTGDTEAFF. As DNA, the CDR3 is TGTGCCAGCAGTTCCCTTCAAAAGACAGGGGACACTGAAGCTTTCTTT.

The chain couples TRBV4-1 to TRBJ1-2; D gene ambiguous. Per the germline V gene, CDR1 is MGHRA and CDR2 is YSYEKL. The CDR3 extends over 15 amino acids. Trimming left V 1 base short and J 3 bases short, with 12 bases between. The CDR3 protein is CASSQVTNGDYGYTF. The DNA of the CDR3 is TGCGCCAGCAGCCAAGTTACCAATGGAGACTATGGCTACACCTTC.

The rearrangement joins TRBV9 to TRBJ2-3; D is unresolved. The CDR3 sequence is 15 residues long. The V end lost 0 bases, the J end lost 5 bases, and 13 bases lay between the germline ends. CDR1 is SGDLS, CDR2 YYNGEE, per germline. In nucleotides, the CDR3 is TGTGCCAGCAGCGTAGCCCGGACCGCCGAAGATACGCAGTATTTT. This sequence encodes CASSVARTAEDTQYF.

The chain combines TRBV7-9 with TRBJ2-1, with 8 bases lining up with TRBD2. The CDR3 consists of 15 residues. V lost 5 bases to trimming and J lost 3 bases; unmatched junction nucleotides: 6. Germline assignment: CDR1 SEHNR and CDR2 FQNEAQ (reference sequence). CDR3 coding DNA: TGTGCCAGCAGCCCTTCGGCGGGAGGCTACAATGAGCAGTTCTTC. Its translation: CASSPSAGGYNEQFF.

This clonotype was counted between two and nine times. V gene TRBV12-3 or TRBV12-4 combines with J gene TRBJ1-5; no firm D call. The CDR3 has 14 amino acids. V shed 5 bases and J shed 1 base, with 9 bases lying between them. This chain's CDR3 is CASSRLQSNQPQHF. The CDR3 DNA follows: TGTGCCAGCAGTAGACTTCAGAGCAATCAGCCCCAGCATTTT.

This clonotype has just a few counts. The chain links TRBV28 to TRBJ2-2; TRBD1 or TRBD2 may be the D gene (5 bases each). Germline lookup yields CDR1 MDHEN and CDR2 SYDVKM. V was cut by 6 bases and J by 1 base, with 15 bases left in between. The CDR3 is 16 amino acids. The CDR3 is CASSPHAGRNTGELFF. The CDR3 DNA reads as TGTGCCAGCAGCCCCCATGCAGGGAGGAACACCGGGGAGCTGTTTTTT.

This clonotype showed up just a few times. V and J are TRBV7-8 and TRBJ2-2; 12 nucleotides agree with TRBD1. Germline V gene sequence: CDR1 SGHVS, CDR2 FQNEAQ. Trimming at V came to 5 bases and at J to 9 bases, leaving 7 bases not matched to a gene. The CDR3 spans 15 residues. The CDR3 reads CASSPEGTGGRELFF. CDR3 nucleotides: TGTGCCAGCAGCCCAGAAGGGACAGGGGGCCGGGAGCTGTTTTTT.

This clonotype was counted only a few times. This chain joins TRBV3-1 and TRBJ2-7; D call uncertain. Between the trimmed V and J ends, which lost 4 bases and 4 bases, there was a span of 11 bases. CDR3 length: 13 residues. Germline V gives CDR1 LGHDT, CDR2 YNNKEL (reference sequence). This chain's CDR3 is CASSLAPAYEQYF. The CDR3 DNA reads TGTGCCAGCAGCCTAGCTCCCGCGTACGAGCAGTACTTC.

A note on this clonotype: It may be a read error: a sequence one base away is much more abundant. This chain links TRBV4-2 with TRBJ2-1; 10 nucleotides line up with TRBD1. V gave up 3 bases and J gave up 3 bases; unmatched junction bases: 2. The CDR3 is 15 amino acids. Germline lookup yields CDR1 LGHNA and CDR2 YNFKEQ. CDR3 residues: CASSHGTGVYNEQFF. In DNA form, the CDR3 reads TGTGCCAGCAGCCACGGGACAGGGGTCTACAATGAGCAGTTCTTC.

The gene calls are TRBV20-1 and TRBJ2-7; D gene unclear. The germline V and J ends were trimmed by 6 bases and 2 bases, with 26 bases remaining between them. The CDR3 is made up of 17 amino acids. Germline-derived CDR1 and CDR2 are DFQATT and SNEGSKA (reference sequence). CDR3 amino acids: CSALPPPRANAPYEQYF. The CDR3 nucleotides are TGCAGTGCCCTACCTCCCCCTCGCGCGAATGCCCCCTACGAGCAGTACTTC.

Comment on this clonotype: This is likely a read error, given that the CDR3 carries no conserved phenylalanine or tryptophan at its end. The chain carries TRBV27 and TRBJ1-6; 8 bases are shared with TRBD1. Germline V CDR1 and CDR2: MNHEY, SMNVEV (reference sequence). The J segment lost 7 bases and the V segment lost 6 bases, leaving 5 bases of the junction unmatched. This CDR3 is 14 amino acids long. CDR3 coding DNA: TGTGCCAGCAGGCCGGGACAGGCCAATTCACCCCTCCACTGT. It is translated as CASRPGQANSPLHC.

Many counts were recorded for this clonotype. The chain carries TRBV7-3 and TRBJ2-3; 7 bases agree with TRBD2. CDR1 is SGHTA, CDR2 FQGTGA, per germline. The CDR3 length is 15 residues. V shed 2 bases and J 1 base; nucleotides not matched to a gene: 3. The CDR3 nucleotides read TGTGCCAGCAGCTTAGGGGGGGGGGGCACAGATACGCAGTATTTT. This codes for CASSLGGGGTDTQYF.

A few counts support this clonotype. The V call is TRBV5-6, the J call TRBJ2-6; D is perhaps TRBD1 (6 bases). Trimming removed 1 base from V and 3 bases from J, with 17 bases in between. From germline, CDR1 is SGHDT and CDR2 YYEEEE. The CDR3 is made up of 18 amino acids. CDR3 DNA: TGTGCCAGCAGCTTGACGGCAGGGGTTTCAAGTGGGGCCAACGTCCTGACTTTC. Protein product: CASSLTAGVSSGANVLTF.

The chain employs TRBV20-1 and TRBJ2-1, with 9 bases that match TRBD2. The CDR3 has 13 residues. Germline V gene sequence: CDR1 DFQATT, CDR2 SNEGSKA (reference sequence). Germline trimming cut 3 bases from V and 6 bases from J; bases unmatched to any gene: 3. CDR3: CSARGLAGNEQFF. CDR3 nucleotide sequence: TGCAGTGCTAGGGGACTAGCAGGCAATGAGCAGTTCTTC.

The chain links TRBV5-1 to TRBJ1-2, with D possibly being TRBD1 (6 bases). The V end was cut by 3 bases, the J end by 4 bases, with 13 bases between. The V gene's germline CDR1 is SGHRS and CDR2 YFSETQ. CDR3 length: 14 residues. The CDR3 region is CASSSRGASYGYTF. The CDR3, as DNA: TGCGCCAGCAGCTCGAGGGGGGCATCCTATGGCTACACCTTC.

CDR3 nucleotides: TGTGCCAACGGACAGTCTGGGGCCAACGTCCTGACTTTC. Encoded protein: CANGQSGANVLTF. The V call is TRBV10-3, the J call TRBJ2-6; possibly TRBD1 for D (6 bases). Trimming cost V 10 bases and J 1 base, with 8 bases left between them. Germline values: CDR1 ENHRY, CDR2 SYGVKD. CDR3 size: 13 residues.

The table lists this clonotype with a few counts. The chain uses TRBV12-3 or TRBV12-4 and TRBJ2-5, with D possibly TRBD2 on 6 matching bases. The CDR3 has 14 residues. Trimming pared 2 bases from V and 5 bases from J, leaving 12 bases between. CDR3 loop: CASSLSRGRETQYF. The CDR3 region has the DNA TGTGCCAGCAGTTTATCCCGGGGGAGGGAGACCCAGTACTTC.

This clonotype turned up a few times. The DNA for the CDR3 is TGTGCCAGCAGCTCAGTCGGAAACACCATATATTTT. It encodes CASSSVGNTIYF. The rearrangement joins TRBV7-9 to TRBJ1-3; no firm D call. The length of the CDR3 is 12 residues. From germline, CDR1 is SEHNR and CDR2 FQNEAQ (reference sequence). Between the trimmed V and J ends, which lost 4 bases and 4 bases, there was a span of 5 bases. The full variable domain, its missing parts supplied by reference TRBV7-9 and TRBJ1-3, is DTGVSQNPRHKITKRGQNVTFRCDPISEHNRLYWYRQTLGQGPEFLTYFQNEAQLEKSRLLSDRFSAERPKGSFSTLEIQRTEQGDSAMYLCASSSVGNTIYFGEGSWLTVV.

A few counts support this clonotype. DNA for the CDR3: TGCAGCGGAGGGGAGCGGTACAATGAGCAGTTCTTC. Encoded protein: CSGGERYNEQFF. The V gene is TRBV29-1, the J gene TRBJ2-1; D could derive from TRBD1 or TRBD2 (5 bases each). CDR1 and CDR2 (germline): SQVTM, ANQGSEA. The CDR3 is made up of 12 amino acids. Trimming pared 7 bases from V and 4 bases from J, leaving 11 bases between.

This chain uses TRBV7-4 with TRBJ1-2, with 7 bases aligning to TRBD1. Germline trimming cut 5 bases from V and 8 bases from J; bases unmatched to any gene: 14. The germline CDR1 and CDR2 sequences are SGHVT and SQSDAQ. The CDR3 runs to 15 residues. CDR3: CASSGQAPSYGGYTF. CDR3 DNA sequence: TGTGCCAGCAGCGGACAGGCCCCTTCATACGGGGGCTACACCTTC.

There are many counts of this clonotype. The chain combines TRBV12-3 or TRBV12-4 with TRBJ2-5; 9 bases line up with TRBD1. This CDR3 is 13 amino acids long. V was pared by 6 bases and J by 5 bases, with 4 bases of the junction left unmatched. The CDR3 DNA sequence: TGTGCCAGCAGGGGACAGGGTAGGGAGACCCAGTACTTC. The encoded protein is CASRGQGRETQYF.

V gene TRBV5-1 combines with J gene TRBJ2-7; 8 bases are a match to TRBD1. Trimming at V came to 2 bases and at J to 2 bases, leaving 6 bases not matched to a gene. The CDR3 is made up of 15 amino acids. Germline CDR1 and CDR2: SGHRS and YFSETQ. CDR3 coding DNA: TGCGCCAGCAGCTTCGGACAGGGAGTTCCCTACGAGCAGTACTTC. Its translation is CASSFGQGVPYEQYF.

This clonotype was found many times. The chain uses TRBV7-9 and TRBJ1-5, with 9 bases matching TRBD1. J lost 2 bases, V lost 2 bases, and 13 bases had no gene match. The CDR3 is 19 residues long. Germline V CDR1 and CDR2: SEHNR, FQNEAQ (reference sequence). The CDR3 coding sequence is TGTGCCAGCAGCTTATCAGGACAGGGGCTATTTGGCGGCAATCAGCCCCAGCATTTT. The encoded protein is CASSLSGQGLFGGNQPQHF.

The rearrangement links TRBV27 to TRBJ2-3; D could derive from TRBD1 or TRBD2 (6 bases each). V was cut by 3 bases and J by 3 bases, with 13 bases left in between. CDR3 size: 15 residues. Germline V gives CDR1 MNHEY, CDR2 SMNVEV (reference sequence). DNA for the CDR3: TGTGCCAGCAGTTTGGGCCAGGGGACTACAGATACGCAGTATTTT. It encodes CASSLGQGTTDTQYF.

This clonotype was picked up a small number of times. J is TRBJ1-5 and V is TRBV7-9, with TRBD1 as a possible D gene (6 bases). The CDR3 has 16 amino acids. The V gene's germline CDR1 is SEHNR and CDR2 FQNEAQ (reference sequence). V dropped 3 bases and J dropped 2 bases, with 14 bases sitting between them. In nucleotides, the CDR3 is TGTGCCAGCAGCTTGGTCCTGAGGGGGGGCAATCAGCCCCAGCATTTT. Residues: CASSLVLRGGNQPQHF.

The gene calls are TRBV24-1 and TRBJ2-1; unclear D gene. V lost 5 bases and J 6 bases, leaving 16 bases between the germline ends. From germline, CDR1 is KGHDR and CDR2 SFDVKD. CDR3 length: 15 residues. For the CDR3, the DNA is TGTGCCACCAGTGCTTTCTCCCTTCTCGGCAATGAGCAGTTCTTC. It translates to CATSAFSLLGNEQFF.

This chain uses TRBV29-1 with TRBJ1-1; TRBD1 matches at 8 bases. Losses at the gene ends were 7 bases for V and 0 bases for J; bases not matched to a gene: 7. The CDR3 contains 14 residues. Looked up from germline, CDR1 is SQVTM and CDR2 is ANQGSEA. CDR3 sequence reads: CSGKGTGMNTEAFF. The CDR3 coding sequence is TGCAGCGGTAAAGGGACAGGCATGAACACTGAAGCTTTCTTT. Supplemented by reference TRBV29-1 and TRBJ1-1, the full variable domain reads SAVISQKPSRDICQRGTSLTIQCQVDSQVTMMFWYRQQPGQSLTLIATANQGSEATYESGFVIDKFPISRPNLTFSTLTVSNMSPEDSSIYLCSGKGTGMNTEAFFGQGTRLTVV.